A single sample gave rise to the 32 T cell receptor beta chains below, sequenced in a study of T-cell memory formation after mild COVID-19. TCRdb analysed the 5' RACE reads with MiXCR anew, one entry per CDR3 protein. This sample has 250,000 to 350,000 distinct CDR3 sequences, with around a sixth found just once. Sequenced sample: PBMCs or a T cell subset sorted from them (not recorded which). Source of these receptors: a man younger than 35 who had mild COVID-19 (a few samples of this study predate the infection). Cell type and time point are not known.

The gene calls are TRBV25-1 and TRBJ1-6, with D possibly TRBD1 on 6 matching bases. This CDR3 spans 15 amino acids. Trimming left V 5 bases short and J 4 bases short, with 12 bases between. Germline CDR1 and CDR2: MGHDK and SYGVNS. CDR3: CASSRNDRYNSPLHF. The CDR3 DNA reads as TGTGCCAGCAGTCGCAACGACAGGTATAATTCACCCCTCCACTTT.

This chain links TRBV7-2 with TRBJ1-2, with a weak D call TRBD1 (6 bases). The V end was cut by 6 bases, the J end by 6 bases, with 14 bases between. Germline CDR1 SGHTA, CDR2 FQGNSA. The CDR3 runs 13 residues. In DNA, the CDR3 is TGTGCCAGCAGACTTTACAGGGTCGATGGCTACACCTTC. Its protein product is CASRLYRVDGYTF.

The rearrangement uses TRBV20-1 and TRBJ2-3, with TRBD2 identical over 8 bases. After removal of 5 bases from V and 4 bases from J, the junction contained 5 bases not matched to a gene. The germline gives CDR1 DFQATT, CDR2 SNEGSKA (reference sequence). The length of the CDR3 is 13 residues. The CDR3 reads CSALGGAADTQYF. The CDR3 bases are TGCAGTGCTCTCGGGGGGGCCGCAGATACGCAGTATTTT.

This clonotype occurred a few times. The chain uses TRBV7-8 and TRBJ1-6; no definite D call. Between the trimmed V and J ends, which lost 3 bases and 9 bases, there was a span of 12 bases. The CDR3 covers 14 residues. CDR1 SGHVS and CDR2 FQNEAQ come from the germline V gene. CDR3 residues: CASSLQDYGSPLHF. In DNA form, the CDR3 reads TGTGCCAGCAGCTTGCAGGACTATGGTTCACCCCTCCACTTT.

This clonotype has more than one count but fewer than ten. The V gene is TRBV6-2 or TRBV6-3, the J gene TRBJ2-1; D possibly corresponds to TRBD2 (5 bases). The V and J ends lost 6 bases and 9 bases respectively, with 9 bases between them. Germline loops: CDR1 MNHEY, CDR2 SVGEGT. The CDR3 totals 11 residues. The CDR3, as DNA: TGTGCCAGCAGCCGAGGGATTGAGCAGTTCTTC. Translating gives CASSRGIEQFF.

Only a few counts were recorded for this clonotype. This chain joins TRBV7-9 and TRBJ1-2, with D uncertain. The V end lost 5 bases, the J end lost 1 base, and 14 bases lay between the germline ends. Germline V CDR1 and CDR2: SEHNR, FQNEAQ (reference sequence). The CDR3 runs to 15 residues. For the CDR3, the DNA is TGTGCCAGCAGCACCCCGGGTCCTAGTAACTATGGCTACACCTTC. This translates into CASSTPGPSNYGYTF.

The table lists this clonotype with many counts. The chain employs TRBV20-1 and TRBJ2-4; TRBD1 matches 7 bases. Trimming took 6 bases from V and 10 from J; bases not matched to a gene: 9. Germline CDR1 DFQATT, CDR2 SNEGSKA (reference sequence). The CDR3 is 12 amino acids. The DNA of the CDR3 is TGCAGTGCCCTGGCAGGGGGTCGGATTCAGTACTTC. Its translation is CSALAGGRIQYF.

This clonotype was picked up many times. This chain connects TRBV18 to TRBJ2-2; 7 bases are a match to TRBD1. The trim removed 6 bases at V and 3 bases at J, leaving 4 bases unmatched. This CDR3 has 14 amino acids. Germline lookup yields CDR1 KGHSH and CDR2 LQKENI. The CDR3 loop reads CASSQGTDTGELFF. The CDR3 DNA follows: TGTGCCAGCTCGCAAGGGACAGACACCGGGGAGCTGTTTTTT.

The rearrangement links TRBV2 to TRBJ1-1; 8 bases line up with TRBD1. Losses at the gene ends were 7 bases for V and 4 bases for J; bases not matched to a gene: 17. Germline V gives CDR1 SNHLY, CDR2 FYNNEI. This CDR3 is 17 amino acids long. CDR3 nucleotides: TGTGCCAGCAACCCCCTGCGGGCAGGGGGCATGGGCACTGAAGCTTTCTTT. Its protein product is CASNPLRAGGMGTEAFF.

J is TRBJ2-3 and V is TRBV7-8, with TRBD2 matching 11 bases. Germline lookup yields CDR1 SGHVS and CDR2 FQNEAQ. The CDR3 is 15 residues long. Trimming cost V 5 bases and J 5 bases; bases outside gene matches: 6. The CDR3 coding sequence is TGTGCCAGCAGCGCTACCGGGACTAGCGGAGATACGCAGTATTTT. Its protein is CASSATGTSGDTQYF.

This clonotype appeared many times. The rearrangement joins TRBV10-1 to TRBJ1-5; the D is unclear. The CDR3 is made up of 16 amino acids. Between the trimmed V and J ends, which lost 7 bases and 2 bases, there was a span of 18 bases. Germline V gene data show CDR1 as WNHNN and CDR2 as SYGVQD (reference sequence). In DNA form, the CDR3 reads TGCGCCAGCAATTCGAGGCCCCCCGAAGGCAATCAGCCCCAGCATTTT. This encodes CASNSRPPEGNQPQHF.

The CDR3 loop reads CASSFNSGRYNYGYTF. The CDR3 nucleotides read TGCGCCAGCAGCTTTAATTCGGGACGGTATAACTATGGCTACACCTTC. The chain couples TRBV5-1 to TRBJ1-2; a weak D match, TRBD1 (5 bases). Germline-derived CDR1 and CDR2 are SGHRS and YFSETQ. V dropped 2 bases and J dropped 1 base, with 15 bases sitting between them. CDR3 size: 16 residues.

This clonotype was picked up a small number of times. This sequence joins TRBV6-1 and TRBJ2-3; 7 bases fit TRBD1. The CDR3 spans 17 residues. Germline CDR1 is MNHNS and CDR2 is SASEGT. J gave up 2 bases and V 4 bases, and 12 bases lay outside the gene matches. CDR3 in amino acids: CASSGTSGGFYTDTQYF. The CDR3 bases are TGTGCCAGCAGTGGGACATCAGGGGGTTTTTACACAGATACGCAGTATTTT.

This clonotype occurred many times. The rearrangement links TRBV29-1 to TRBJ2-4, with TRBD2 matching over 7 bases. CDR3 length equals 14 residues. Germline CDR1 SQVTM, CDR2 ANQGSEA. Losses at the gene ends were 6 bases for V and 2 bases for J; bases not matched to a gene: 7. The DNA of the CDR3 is TGCAGCGTCGCAACCGGGGGGACCAAAAACATTCAGTACTTC. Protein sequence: CSVATGGTKNIQYF.

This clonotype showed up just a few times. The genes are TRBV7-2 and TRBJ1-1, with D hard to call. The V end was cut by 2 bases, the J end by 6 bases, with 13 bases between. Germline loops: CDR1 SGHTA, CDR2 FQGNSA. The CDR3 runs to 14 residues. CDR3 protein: CASSLRARGSEAFF. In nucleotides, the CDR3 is TGTGCCAGCAGCTTAAGGGCCCGCGGCTCTGAAGCTTTCTTT.

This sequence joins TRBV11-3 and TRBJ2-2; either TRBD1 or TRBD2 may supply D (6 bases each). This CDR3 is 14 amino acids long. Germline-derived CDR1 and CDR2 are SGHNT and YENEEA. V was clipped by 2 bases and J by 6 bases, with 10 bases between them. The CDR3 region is CASSLHREAGELFF. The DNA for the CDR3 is TGTGCCAGCAGCTTACACAGGGAGGCCGGGGAGCTGTTTTTT.

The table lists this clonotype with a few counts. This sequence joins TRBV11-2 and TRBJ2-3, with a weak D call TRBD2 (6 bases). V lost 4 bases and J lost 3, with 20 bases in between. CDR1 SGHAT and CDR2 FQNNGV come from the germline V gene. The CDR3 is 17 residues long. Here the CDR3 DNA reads TGTGCCAGCAGCTCCCCACTCGGGCGGGGTTGGACAGATACGCAGTATTTT. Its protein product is CASSSPLGRGWTDTQYF.

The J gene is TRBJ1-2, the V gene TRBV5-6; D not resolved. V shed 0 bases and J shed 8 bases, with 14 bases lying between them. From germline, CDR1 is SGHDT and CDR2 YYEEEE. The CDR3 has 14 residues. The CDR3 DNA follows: TGTGCCAGCAGCTTGGGGGCTCGGCAGATCGGCTACACCTTC. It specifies CASSLGARQIGYTF.

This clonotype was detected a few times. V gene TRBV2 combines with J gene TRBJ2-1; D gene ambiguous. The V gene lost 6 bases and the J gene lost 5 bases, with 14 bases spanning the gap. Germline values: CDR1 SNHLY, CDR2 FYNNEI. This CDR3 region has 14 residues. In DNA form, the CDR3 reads TGTGCCAGCAGAGGACCCCGGAAAAACAATGAGCAGTTCTTC. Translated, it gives CASRGPRKNNEQFF.

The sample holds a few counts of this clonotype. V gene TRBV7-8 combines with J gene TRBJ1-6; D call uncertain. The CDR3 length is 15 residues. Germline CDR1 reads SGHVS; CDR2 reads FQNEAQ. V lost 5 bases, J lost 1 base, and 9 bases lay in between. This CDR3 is CASSPGRSYNSPLHF. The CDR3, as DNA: TGTGCCAGCAGCCCAGGACGGTCCTATAATTCACCCCTCCACTTT.

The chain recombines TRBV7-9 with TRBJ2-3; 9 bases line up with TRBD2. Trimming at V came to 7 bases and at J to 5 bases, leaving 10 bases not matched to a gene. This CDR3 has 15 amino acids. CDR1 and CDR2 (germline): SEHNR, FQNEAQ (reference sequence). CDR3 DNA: TGTGCCAGCACCAGCGGGGGGTTAGGAGGAGATACGCAGTATTTT. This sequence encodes CASTSGGLGGDTQYF. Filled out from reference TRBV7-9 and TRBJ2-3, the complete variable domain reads DTGVSQNPRHKITKRGQNVTFRCDPISEHNRLYWYRQTLGQGPEFLTYFQNEAQLEKSRLLSDRFSAERPKGSFSTLEIQRTEQGDSAMYLCASTSGGLGGDTQYFGPGTRLTVL.

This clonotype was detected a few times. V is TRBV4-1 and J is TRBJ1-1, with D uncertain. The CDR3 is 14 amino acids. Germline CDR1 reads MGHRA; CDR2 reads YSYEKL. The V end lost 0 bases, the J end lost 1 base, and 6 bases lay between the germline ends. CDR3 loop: CASSQDSSNTEAFF. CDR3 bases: TGCGCCAGCAGCCAAGATTCCTCGAACACTGAAGCTTTCTTT.

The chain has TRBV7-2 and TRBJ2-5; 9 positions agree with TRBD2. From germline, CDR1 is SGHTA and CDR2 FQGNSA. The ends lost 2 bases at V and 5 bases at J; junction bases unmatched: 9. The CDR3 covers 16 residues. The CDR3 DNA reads TGTGCCAGCAGCTTAAATAGTGTGCGGGGGGGGGAGACCCAGTACTTC. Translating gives CASSLNSVRGGETQYF.

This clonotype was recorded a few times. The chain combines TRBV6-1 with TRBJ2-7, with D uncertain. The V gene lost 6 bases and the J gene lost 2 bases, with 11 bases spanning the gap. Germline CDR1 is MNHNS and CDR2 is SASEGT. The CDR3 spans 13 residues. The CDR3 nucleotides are TGTGCCAGCAGGGGTGACCCCACCTACGAGCAGTACGTC. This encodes CASRGDPTYEQYV.

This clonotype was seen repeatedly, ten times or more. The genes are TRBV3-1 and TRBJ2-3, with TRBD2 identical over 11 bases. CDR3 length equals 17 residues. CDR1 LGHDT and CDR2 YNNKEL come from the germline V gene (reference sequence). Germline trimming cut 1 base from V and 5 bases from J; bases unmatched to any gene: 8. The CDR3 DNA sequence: TGTGCCAGCAGCCAAGGGTCCGCTAGCGGGGGGTTAGATACGCAGTATTTT. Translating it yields CASSQGSASGGLDTQYF.

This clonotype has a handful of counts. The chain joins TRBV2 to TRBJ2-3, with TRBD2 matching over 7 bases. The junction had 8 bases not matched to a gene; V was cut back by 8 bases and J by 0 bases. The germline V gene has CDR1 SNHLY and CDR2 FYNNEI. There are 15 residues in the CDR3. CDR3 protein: CASGQERESTDTQYF. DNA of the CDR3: TGTGCCAGCGGGCAGGAGCGGGAAAGCACAGATACGCAGTATTTT.

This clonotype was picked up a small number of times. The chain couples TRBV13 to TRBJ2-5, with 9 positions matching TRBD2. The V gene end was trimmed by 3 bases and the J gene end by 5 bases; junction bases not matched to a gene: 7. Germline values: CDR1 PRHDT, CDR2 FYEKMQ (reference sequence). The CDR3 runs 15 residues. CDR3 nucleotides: TGTGCCAGCAGCTTTGGCGGGGGGGCCGAGGAGACCCAGTACTTC. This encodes CASSFGGGAEETQYF.

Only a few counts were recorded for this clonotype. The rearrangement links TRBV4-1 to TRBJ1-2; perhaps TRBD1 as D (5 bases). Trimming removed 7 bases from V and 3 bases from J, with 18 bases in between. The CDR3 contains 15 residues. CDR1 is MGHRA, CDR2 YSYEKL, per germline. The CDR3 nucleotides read TGCGCCAGCACCCGGCCAGGAAGGGGTGACTATGGCTACACCTTC. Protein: CASTRPGRGDYGYTF.

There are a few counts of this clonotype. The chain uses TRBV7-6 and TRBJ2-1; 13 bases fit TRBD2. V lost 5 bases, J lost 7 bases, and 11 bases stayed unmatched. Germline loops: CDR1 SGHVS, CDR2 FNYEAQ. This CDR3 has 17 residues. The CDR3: CASSHLRGTSGKNEQFF. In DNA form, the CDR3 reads TGTGCCAGCAGCCATCTACGAGGGACTAGCGGGAAGAATGAGCAGTTCTTC.

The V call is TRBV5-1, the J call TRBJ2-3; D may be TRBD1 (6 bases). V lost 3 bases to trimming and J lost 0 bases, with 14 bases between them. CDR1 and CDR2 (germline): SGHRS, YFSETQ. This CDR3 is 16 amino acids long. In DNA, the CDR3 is TGCGCCAGCAGCTCCTGGGGGCGACTCAGCACAGATACGCAGTATTTT. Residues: CASSSWGRLSTDTQYF.

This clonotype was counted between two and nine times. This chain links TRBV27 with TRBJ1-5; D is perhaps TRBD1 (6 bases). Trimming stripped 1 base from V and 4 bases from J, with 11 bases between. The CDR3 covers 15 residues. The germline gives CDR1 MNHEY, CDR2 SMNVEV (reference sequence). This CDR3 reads CASSLLGGGNQPQHF. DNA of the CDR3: TGTGCCAGCAGTTTATTGGGGGGCGGGAATCAGCCCCAGCATTTT.

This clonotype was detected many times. The CDR3 coding sequence is TGCAGTGCTAGAGGACTTGGACAGGGAAGTTCGCGGTCACCCCTCCACTTT. Protein sequence: CSARGLGQGSSRSPLHF. The chain is built from TRBV20-1 and TRBJ1-6; 8 positions match TRBD1. The CDR3 spans 17 residues. Looked up from germline, CDR1 is DFQATT and CDR2 is SNEGSKA (reference sequence). Trimming removed 1 base from V and 10 bases from J; junction bases left unmatched: 15.